One sample yielded the 9 T cell receptor beta chains listed below, sequenced in a study of blood T cell repertoires in COVID-19. Assay used: immunoSEQ multiplex PCR; TCRdb lists only in-frame clones, some missing. This table has a few hundred thousand clones, roughly 85% appearing once. Sequencing input: PBMCs or T cells enriched from blood (not recorded which). The receptor source for this set is a woman between 40 and 55 years old with acute COVID-19.

The rearrangement uses TRBV18 and TRBJ2-1; 8 bases agree with TRBD1. The CDR3 is 14 residues long. Looked up from germline, CDR1 is KGHSH and CDR2 is LQKENI. The trim removed 4 bases at V and 2 bases at J, leaving 1 base unmatched. CDR3 in amino acids: CASSRQGTYNEQFF. CDR3 DNA: TGTGCCAGCTCACGACAGGGGACCTACAATGAGCAGTTCTTC.

The chain couples TRBV6-5 to TRBJ2-5, with TRBD2 matching over 7 bases. V shed 5 bases, J shed 9 bases, and the junction held 3 bases outside the gene matches. This CDR3 comprises 11 residues. From germline, CDR1 is MNHEY and CDR2 SVGAGI. CDR3 sequence reads: CASSRGGAQYF. The CDR3 DNA sequence: TGTGCCAGCAGTCGGGGAGGGGCCCAGTACTTC.

The V call is TRBV7-2, the J call TRBJ1-5, with TRBD1 matching over 9 bases. The CDR3 runs 16 residues. Germline CDR1 and CDR2: SGHTA and FQGNSA. The V gene end was trimmed by 3 bases and the J gene end by 0 bases; junction bases not matched to a gene: 3. The CDR3 loop is CASSLGTGTSNQPQHF. The CDR3 DNA reads as TGTGCCAGCAGCTTGGGGACAGGGACTAGCAATCAGCCCCAGCATTTT.

The chain employs TRBV6-5 and TRBJ2-1; tentative D call: TRBD2 (6 bases). CDR1 is MNHEY, CDR2 SVGAGI, per germline. The CDR3 is made up of 14 amino acids. Trimming took off 2 bases at V and 5 bases at J, with 10 bases between the two ends. The CDR3: CASSYPGLNNEQFF. In DNA, the CDR3 is TGTGCCAGCAGTTACCCCGGACTAAACAATGAGCAGTTCTTC.

The chain is built from TRBV19 and TRBJ1-6; D gene unclear. The CDR3 spans 15 residues. Germline assignment: CDR1 LNHDA and CDR2 SQIVND (reference sequence). The V and J ends lost 3 bases and 6 bases respectively, with 12 bases between them. The CDR3 nucleotides are TGTGCCAGTAGTATGGGAGGGCAGACTAATTCACCCCTCCACTTT. Translated: CASSMGGQTNSPLHF.

The chain has TRBV19 and TRBJ1-2; 9 bases agree with TRBD1. Losses at the gene ends were 6 bases for V and 8 bases for J; bases not matched to a gene: 4. This CDR3 is 12 amino acids long. The germline CDR1 and CDR2 sequences are LNHDA and SQIVND (reference sequence). The CDR3 coding sequence is TGTGCCAGTAGCCGGGACAGGGAAGGCTACACCTTC. This codes for CASSRDREGYTF.

Only a few counts were recorded for this clone. This sequence joins TRBV5-1 and TRBJ2-1; 10 bases are a match to TRBD2. Losses at the gene ends were 4 bases for V and 3 bases for J; bases not matched to a gene: 19. There are 20 residues in the CDR3. Per germline, CDR1 SGHRS and CDR2 YFSETQ. The CDR3 DNA is TGCGCCAGCAGCGTTACTTATGGGCTAGCGGGAGAGATCGGCTACAATGAGCAGTTCTTC. As protein: CASSVTYGLAGEIGYNEQFF.

This clone showed up just once. The chain employs TRBV5-6 and TRBJ1-4; D is perhaps TRBD1 (6 bases). This CDR3 spans 15 amino acids. Trimming left V 0 bases short and J 7 bases short, with 13 bases between. Germline CDR1 and CDR2: SGHDT and YYEEEE. This chain's CDR3 is CASSLVGARAEKLFF. DNA for the CDR3: TGTGCCAGCAGCTTGGTGGGGGCCAGGGCTGAAAAACTGTTTTTT.

V is TRBV5-1 and J is TRBJ1-6; TRBD1 matches at 9 bases. This CDR3 comprises 17 residues. Germline V CDR1 and CDR2: SGHRS, YFSETQ. Losses at the gene ends were 1 base for V and 7 bases for J; bases not matched to a gene: 9. The CDR3 sequence: CASSLYIPGQGNSPLHF. The CDR3 region has the DNA TGCGCCAGCAGCTTGTACATACCGGGACAGGGAAATTCACCCCTCCACTTT.